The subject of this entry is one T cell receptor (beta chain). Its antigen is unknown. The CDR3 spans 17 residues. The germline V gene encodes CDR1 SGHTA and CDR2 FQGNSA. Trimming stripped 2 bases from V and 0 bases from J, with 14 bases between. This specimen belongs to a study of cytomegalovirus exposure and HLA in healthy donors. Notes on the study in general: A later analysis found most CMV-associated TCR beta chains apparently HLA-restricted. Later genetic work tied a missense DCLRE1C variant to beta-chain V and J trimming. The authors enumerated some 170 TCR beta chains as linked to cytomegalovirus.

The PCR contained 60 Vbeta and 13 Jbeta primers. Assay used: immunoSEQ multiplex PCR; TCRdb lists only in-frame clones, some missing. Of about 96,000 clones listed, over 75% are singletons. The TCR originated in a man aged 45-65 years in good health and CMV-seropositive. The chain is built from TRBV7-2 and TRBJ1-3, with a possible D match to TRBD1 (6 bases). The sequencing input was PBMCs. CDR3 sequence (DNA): TGTGCCAGCAGCTTAAGGGGGGGATTTGGCTCTGGAAACACCATATATTTT. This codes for CASSLRGGFGSGNTIYF.